This T cell receptor (beta chain) emerged from a study of blood T cell repertoires in COVID-19. The germline V gene encodes CDR1 SGHRS and CDR2 YFSETQ. V dropped 4 bases and J dropped 9; count of bases not matched to a gene: 9. This CDR3 is built from 16 residues. Profiled with immunoSEQ multiplex PCR; TCRdb holds only in-frame clones, not every one. The table shows approximately 290,000 clones, with about nine tenths occurring only once. This chain connects TRBV5-1 to TRBJ2-1; 14 nucleotides line up with TRBD2. The TCR sequence derives from a man aged 18 to 29 with active or convalescent COVID-19. Sequenced: peripheral blood. The CDR3 region has the DNA TGCGCCAGCAGCCCCAAGCCAGGGACTAGCGGGAGTGAGCAGTTCTTC. Translation: CASSPKPGTSGSEQFF.